This TCR beta chain comes out of a study of cytomegalovirus exposure and HLA in healthy donors. Study observations and caveats: The authors confirmed in vitro that a few CMV-associated chains were specific for CMV antigens. The study designated around 150 TCR beta chains cytomegalovirus-associated.

The donors were members of the validation cohort, which comprised more than 90 subjects and was separate from the first cohort of 600 to 800 subjects. Regarding this clone: Antigen unknown.

Profiling relied on immunoSEQ multiplex PCR, and the TCRdb table lists in-frame clones only, not all of them. Of around 150,000 clones listed, around four fifths are singletons. With 5 bases clipped from V and 5 bases from J, the junction kept 9 bases outside the gene matches. The CDR3 contains 15 residues. Germline lookup yields CDR1 SNHLY and CDR2 FYNNEI. The chain employs TRBV2 and TRBJ2-5; 9 positions agree with TRBD1. The sample was PBMCs. The TCR sequence derives from a man aged 25-45 years in good health and CMV-seropositive. The CDR3 DNA follows: TGTGCCAGCAGTATCGACAGGGGGTATGCGGAGACCCAGTACTTC. This sequence encodes CASSIDRGYAETQYF.